A selection of T cell receptor beta chains follows, all from one sample in a study of regulatory T cells in long-lasting Graves disease. TCRdb called the multiplex PCR reads again in MiXCR, with one record for every CDR3 protein. This repertoire shows about 420,000 distinct CDR3 sequences, 16% found once; its top ten account for 23%. The same sample was also studied in work on T cells in Graves' hyperthyroidism and ophthalmopathy.

Material: peripheral blood mononuclear cells (PBMCs), obtained at new diagnosis, from a patient treated with antithyroid drugs. The receptors derive from a woman between 18 and 30 years old with Graves disease. The CDR3 runs from the conserved cysteine through the conserved F or W. The D gene is left open where the match is weak. Not all rows give a size; the values are once, few, many and, for expanded clones, a class.

CDR3 protein: CSVEGGASNTEAFF
CDR3 DNA: TGCAGCGTTGAAGGTGGAGCGTCGAACACTGAAGCTTTCTTT
V gene: TRBV29-1
D gene: -
clone size: few
CDR3 length: 14
J gene: TRBJ1-1

CDR3 protein: CASSLLGARENNEQFF
CDR3 DNA: TGTGCCAGCAGTCTTCTCGGGGCTCGGGAGAACAATGAGCAGTTCTTC
V gene: TRBV28
D gene: -
clone size: many
CDR3 length: 16
J gene: TRBJ2-1

CDR3 protein: CASSVGSVGNEQFF
CDR3 DNA: TGTGCCAGCAGCGTCGGGTCCGTTGGGAATGAGCAGTTCTTC
V gene: TRBV9
D gene: -
clone size: few
CDR3 length: 14
J gene: TRBJ2-1

CDR3 protein: CASSLEFVGSYEQYF
CDR3 DNA: TGTGCCAGCAGCTTGGAGTTTGTGGGTTCCTACGAGCAGTACTTC
V gene: TRBV5-6
D gene: -
clone size: few
CDR3 length: 15
J gene: TRBJ2-7

CDR3 protein: CAISISTGLNSPLHF
CDR3 DNA: TGTGCCATCAGTATTTCGACAGGGCTTAATTCACCCCTCCACTTT
V gene: TRBV10-3
D gene: TRBD1
clone size: many
CDR3 length: 15
J gene: TRBJ1-6

CDR3 protein: CASSENIDTQYF
CDR3 DNA: TGTGCCAGCAGCGAAAATATAGATACGCAGTATTTT
V gene: TRBV28
D gene: -
clone size: many
CDR3 length: 12
J gene: TRBJ2-3

CDR3 protein: CASWGGSNQPQHF
CDR3 DNA: TGCGCCAGCTGGGGAGGGAGCAATCAGCCCCAGCATTTT
V gene: TRBV4-1
D gene: -
clone size: many
CDR3 length: 13
J gene: TRBJ1-5

CDR3 protein: CASEGAWNTGELFF
CDR3 DNA: TGTGCCAGTGAGGGGGCTTGGAACACCGGGGAGCTGTTTTTT
V gene: TRBV12-3/TRBV12-4
D gene: TRBD1
clone size: many
CDR3 length: 14
J gene: TRBJ2-2

CDR3 protein: CSASRWTTNEKLFF
CDR3 DNA: TGCAGTGCTAGTCGATGGACAACTAATGAAAAACTGTTTTTT
V gene: TRBV20-1
D gene: -
clone size: few
CDR3 length: 14
J gene: TRBJ1-4

CDR3 protein: CSARDFTGTLYETQYF
CDR3 DNA: TGCAGTGCTCGAGACTTTACCGGGACTCTATACGAGACCCAGTACTTC
V gene: TRBV20-1
D gene: -
clone size: many
CDR3 length: 16
J gene: TRBJ2-5

CDR3 protein: CASSGEYTGELFF
CDR3 DNA: TGTGCCAGCAGTGGGGAATACACCGGGGAGCTGTTTTTT
V gene: TRBV2
D gene: -
clone size: -
CDR3 length: 13
J gene: TRBJ2-2

CDR3 protein: CASSPPGTSGRVAYEQYF
CDR3 DNA: TGTGCCAGCAGTCCCCCCGGGACTAGCGGGAGAGTGGCTTACGAGCAGTACTTC
V gene: TRBV28
D gene: TRBD2
clone size: many
CDR3 length: 18
J gene: TRBJ2-7

CDR3 protein: CASTETVTGELFF
CDR3 DNA: TGCGCCAGCACCGAGACCGTAACCGGGGAGCTGTTTTTT
V gene: TRBV10-2
D gene: -
clone size: -
CDR3 length: 13
J gene: TRBJ2-2

CDR3 protein: CASSPAGRSSYEQYF
CDR3 DNA: TGTGCCAGCAGCCCGGCAGGACGGTCCTCCTACGAGCAGTACTTC
V gene: TRBV11-2
D gene: -
clone size: many
CDR3 length: 15
J gene: TRBJ2-7

CDR3 protein: CASSQDYYEKLFF
CDR3 DNA: TGTGCCAGCAGCCAAGATTATTATGAAAAACTGTTTTTT
V gene: TRBV14
D gene: -
clone size: -
CDR3 length: 13
J gene: TRBJ1-4

CDR3 protein: CSARQGGLFLGYTF
CDR3 DNA: TGCAGTGCCCGACAGGGGGGTTTATTTCTCGGCTACACCTTC
V gene: TRBV20-1
D gene: TRBD1
clone size: few
CDR3 length: 14
J gene: TRBJ1-2

CDR3 protein: CASSPRTDTGNTIYF
CDR3 DNA: TGCGCCAGCAGCCCAAGGACCGACACTGGAAACACCATATATTTT
V gene: TRBV5-1
D gene: -
clone size: -
CDR3 length: 15
J gene: TRBJ1-3

CDR3 protein: CSARDRPWGQYF
CDR3 DNA: TGCAGTGCTAGGGACCGACCTTGGGGGCAGTACTTC
V gene: TRBV20-1
D gene: -
clone size: many
CDR3 length: 12
J gene: TRBJ2-7

CDR3 protein: CASSFGVRFYPDTQYF
CDR3 DNA: TGTGCCAGCAGTTTCGGGGTCAGGTTTTATCCAGATACGCAGTATTTT
V gene: TRBV28
D gene: -
clone size: many
CDR3 length: 16
J gene: TRBJ2-3

CDR3 protein: CASSSVRQSKYTGELFF
CDR3 DNA: TGTGCCAGCAGTTCAGTGAGGCAGAGCAAATACACCGGGGAGCTGTTTTTT
V gene: TRBV28
D gene: -
clone size: few
CDR3 length: 17
J gene: TRBJ2-2

CDR3 protein: CASSLWGASDYGYTF
CDR3 DNA: TGTGCCAGCAGTTTATGGGGGGCGTCTGACTATGGCTACACCTTC
V gene: TRBV28
D gene: -
clone size: many
CDR3 length: 15
J gene: TRBJ1-2

CDR3 protein: CASRSRQGSYEQYF
CDR3 DNA: TGTGCCAGCAGGTCCAGACAGGGCTCCTACGAGCAGTACTTC
V gene: TRBV28
D gene: TRBD1
clone size: many
CDR3 length: 14
J gene: TRBJ2-7

CDR3 protein: CASTTRDYTLNPYNEQFF
CDR3 DNA: TGTGCCAGCACGACCCGGGACTATACCCTAAATCCCTACAATGAGCAGTTCTTC
V gene: TRBV7-2
D gene: TRBD2
clone size: many
CDR3 length: 18
J gene: TRBJ2-1

CDR3 protein: CASSLARVAGGPDNEQFF
CDR3 DNA: TGTGCCAGCAGCTTAGCGCGAGTAGCGGGAGGGCCAGACAATGAGCAGTTCTTC
V gene: TRBV7-6
D gene: TRBD2
clone size: -
CDR3 length: 18
J gene: TRBJ2-1

CDR3 protein: CASSGGRTGGTQYF
CDR3 DNA: TGTGCCAGCTCAGGGGGACGGACCGGGGGTACGCAGTATTTT
V gene: TRBV18
D gene: -
clone size: many
CDR3 length: 14
J gene: TRBJ2-3

CDR3 protein: CASSLFGSGNTIYF
CDR3 DNA: TGTGCCAGCAGCTTATTCGGATCTGGAAACACCATATATTTT
V gene: TRBV13
D gene: -
clone size: few
CDR3 length: 14
J gene: TRBJ1-3

CDR3 protein: CASSLSFSEAFF
CDR3 DNA: TGTGCCAGCAGTTTATCGTTCTCTGAAGCTTTCTTT
V gene: TRBV28
D gene: -
clone size: -
CDR3 length: 12
J gene: TRBJ1-1

CDR3 protein: CASKIPGRGEANEQYF
CDR3 DNA: TGTGCCAGCAAGATTCCAGGGAGGGGGGAGGCCAACGAGCAGTACTTC
V gene: TRBV2
D gene: -
clone size: -
CDR3 length: 16
J gene: TRBJ2-7

CDR3 protein: CASSEGLAGGFSVYEQYF
CDR3 DNA: TGTGCCAGCAGCGAGGGACTAGCGGGAGGGTTTTCAGTCTACGAGCAGTACTTC
V gene: TRBV9
D gene: TRBD2
clone size: -
CDR3 length: 18
J gene: TRBJ2-7

CDR3 protein: CASSSRYSATNEKLFF
CDR3 DNA: TGTGCCAGCAGCTCACGCTACAGTGCAACTAATGAAAAACTGTTTTTT
V gene: TRBV11-2
D gene: -
clone size: -
CDR3 length: 16
J gene: TRBJ1-4

CDR3 protein: CASSSTDNRGGYTF
CDR3 DNA: TGTGCCAGCAGCTCCACCGATAACAGGGGTGGCTACACCTTC
V gene: TRBV5-6
D gene: TRBD1
clone size: -
CDR3 length: 14
J gene: TRBJ1-2

CDR3 protein: CASSLRLAGVGTGELFF
CDR3 DNA: TGCGCCAGCAGCTTGCGTCTAGCGGGAGTAGGAACCGGGGAGCTGTTTTTT
V gene: TRBV5-1
D gene: TRBD2
clone size: few
CDR3 length: 17
J gene: TRBJ2-2

CDR3 protein: CASSLASYRDRNEKLFF
CDR3 DNA: TGTGCCAGCAGTTTAGCGTCCTACCGGGACAGAAATGAAAAACTGTTTTTT
V gene: TRBV28
D gene: TRBD1
clone size: many
CDR3 length: 17
J gene: TRBJ1-4

CDR3 protein: CASSRPLLAGGSETQYF
CDR3 DNA: TGTGCCAGCAGCCGCCCTCTACTAGCGGGAGGATCGGAGACCCAGTACTTC
V gene: TRBV12-3/TRBV12-4
D gene: TRBD2
clone size: many
CDR3 length: 17
J gene: TRBJ2-5

CDR3 protein: CSVARTPTWGETQYF
CDR3 DNA: TGCAGCGTTGCGCGGACCCCCACTTGGGGGGAGACCCAGTACTTC
V gene: TRBV29-1
D gene: -
clone size: few
CDR3 length: 15
J gene: TRBJ2-5

CDR3 protein: CASSLRLGGLYNEQFF
CDR3 DNA: TGTGCCAGCAGCTTACGGTTGGGGGGGCTGTACAATGAGCAGTTCTTC
V gene: TRBV7-9
D gene: -
clone size: few
CDR3 length: 16
J gene: TRBJ2-1

CDR3 protein: CASTPKLQGNTGELFF
CDR3 DNA: TGTGCCAGCACCCCCAAACTACAGGGCAACACCGGGGAGCTGTTTTTT
V gene: TRBV5-5
D gene: -
clone size: few
CDR3 length: 16
J gene: TRBJ2-2

CDR3 protein: CASSLYSNSGATVLTF
CDR3 DNA: TGTGCCAGCAGTTTATACAGCAACTCTGGGGCCACCGTCCTGACTTTC
V gene: TRBV27
D gene: -
clone size: -
CDR3 length: 16
J gene: TRBJ2-6

CDR3 protein: CASTRPTGFSYEQYF
CDR3 DNA: TGTGCCAGCACCAGACCGACAGGCTTCTCCTACGAGCAGTACTTC
V gene: TRBV28
D gene: -
clone size: many
CDR3 length: 15
J gene: TRBJ2-7

CDR3 protein: CASRSVREQETQYF
CDR3 DNA: TGTGCCAGCAGATCCGTTCGAGAACAAGAGACCCAGTACTTC
V gene: TRBV6-1
D gene: -
clone size: many
CDR3 length: 14
J gene: TRBJ2-5

CDR3 protein: CAIRGSSTGELFF
CDR3 DNA: TGTGCCATCAGGGGGAGCTCGACCGGGGAGCTGTTTTTT
V gene: TRBV10-3
D gene: -
clone size: few
CDR3 length: 13
J gene: TRBJ2-2

CDR3 protein: CSAKVAGETQYF
CDR3 DNA: TGCAGTGCTAAAGTAGCGGGAGAGACCCAGTACTTC
V gene: TRBV20-1
D gene: TRBD2
clone size: many
CDR3 length: 12
J gene: TRBJ2-5

CDR3 protein: CASSVRTSVYEQYF
CDR3 DNA: TGTGCCAGCAGTGTTAGGACTAGCGTCTACGAGCAGTACTTC
V gene: TRBV2
D gene: TRBD2
clone size: -
CDR3 length: 14
J gene: TRBJ2-7

CDR3 protein: CASSLRASGRVTDTQYF
CDR3 DNA: TGTGCCAGCAGCTTGAGGGCTAGCGGGAGAGTAACAGATACGCAGTATTTT
V gene: TRBV5-6
D gene: TRBD2
clone size: many
CDR3 length: 17
J gene: TRBJ2-3